The rows below give T cell receptor beta chains drawn from one sample of a study of vaccination and CD4 T cells after COVID-19. What these receptors recognize is not known. Each CDR3 protein is one row after TCRdb ran MiXCR on the PCR reads. This sample has more than 20,000 distinct CDR3 sequences, with around 48% found just once. Source material: CD4+ T cells from blood, cultured in vitro. The receptors come from a human donor who had recovered from COVID-19. Each CDR3 is given without its conserved first and last residue. Not every row has a clone size; where given, it reads once, few, many or a size class.

v_call: TRBV20-1
clone_size: few
cdr3_aa: SARMRTSGRRDRSTGELF

v_call: TRBV6-1
clone_size: .
cdr3_aa: ASINSLTANYGYT

v_call: TRBV20-1
clone_size: .
cdr3_aa: SALGVVSGATYEQY

v_call: TRBV2
clone_size: .
cdr3_aa: ASSVIDSGNTIY

v_call: TRBV27
clone_size: few
cdr3_aa: ASSFVRGSQPQH

v_call: TRBV11-2
clone_size: few
cdr3_aa: ASRGGGGSLIGELF

v_call: TRBV5-1
clone_size: .
cdr3_aa: ASSFPGQGHTEAF

v_call: TRBV4-3
clone_size: .
cdr3_aa: ASSQDAVRGSSYSPLH

v_call: TRBV27
clone_size: few
cdr3_aa: ASSLRSRQQGNQPQH

v_call: TRBV20-1
clone_size: .
cdr3_aa: SARDGASGSRDTQY

v_call: TRBV7-3
clone_size: .
cdr3_aa: ASSLTSGGYEQY

v_call: TRBV20-1
clone_size: .
cdr3_aa: SARTLRAGYT

v_call: TRBV7-6
clone_size: .
cdr3_aa: ASSLDGTAPMEGYT

v_call: TRBV19
clone_size: .
cdr3_aa: ASSITWGMTGELF

v_call: TRBV10-1
clone_size: few
cdr3_aa: ASGPSGQGYEQY

v_call: TRBV7-2
clone_size: .
cdr3_aa: ASSLAAGGSTGELF

v_call: TRBV27
clone_size: .
cdr3_aa: ASSLSGGGSATQY

v_call: TRBV19
clone_size: .
cdr3_aa: ASSIDREYGYT

v_call: TRBV6-5
clone_size: .
cdr3_aa: ASSYGTKGSPLH

v_call: TRBV20-1
clone_size: once
cdr3_aa: SARGAGPPYNEQF

v_call: TRBV20-1
clone_size: once
cdr3_aa: SALGAGNEKLF

v_call: TRBV4-1
clone_size: .
cdr3_aa: ASSQVSLLSGGYNEQF

v_call: TRBV24-1
clone_size: .
cdr3_aa: ATSEPTSGRQKETQY